The 29 T cell receptor beta chains below come from one sample, sequenced in a study of T cell changes during pregnancy in multiple sclerosis (dated by TCRdb to between 2019 and 2020). Libraries were prepared through the immunoSEQ multiplex PCR assay. Sourced from immuneACCESS, this table was stored by TCRdb with only in-frame sequences that have V and J called. A share of the clones is absent; for the studies checked, an unresolved V gene accounts for under half, and the remainder has no known explanation. The table for this sample lists 35,000 or so clones; about 91% of them were counted only once. The ten most abundant clones make up about 10% of the sample. Material: CD8+ T cells from peripheral blood mononuclear cells, obtained in the third trimester of pregnancy. These receptors were collected from a female donor with multiple sclerosis, enrolled in a pregnancy study.

V and J are TRBV30 and TRBJ2-1, with D maybe TRBD2 (5 bases). The CDR3 has 11 residues. Germline-derived CDR1 and CDR2 are GTSNPN and SVGIG (reference sequence). Trimming took off 5 bases at V and 12 bases at J, with 14 bases between the two ends. DNA for the CDR3: TGTGCCTGGGGAGACTACGTCGGGCAGTTCTTC. Protein sequence: CAWGDYVGQFF.

The CDR3 is CASSQDRGQQETQYF. The CDR3 DNA reads TGTGCCAGCAGCCAAGATCGGGGACAACAAGAGACCCAGTACTTC. V and J are TRBV4-2 and TRBJ2-5, with D tentatively TRBD1 (6 bases). V lost 0 bases and J lost 2, with 10 bases in between. The CDR3 sequence is 15 residues long. CDR1 and CDR2 from the germline V gene are LGHNA and YNFKEQ.

The chain recombines TRBV6-5 with TRBJ2-1, with D perhaps matching TRBD1 (6 bases). This CDR3 is built from 15 residues. Germline V lookup: CDR1 MNHEY, CDR2 SVGAGI. V lost 0 bases, J lost 7 bases, and 13 bases lay in between. CDR3 protein: CASSYSNRALNEQFF. The CDR3 nucleotides read TGTGCCAGCAGTTACTCAAACAGGGCTTTAAATGAGCAGTTCTTC.

The chain is built from TRBV2 and TRBJ2-5; D is possibly TRBD1 (7 bases). Germline CDR1 and CDR2: SNHLY and FYNNEI. CDR3 size: 16 residues. Trimming removed 4 bases from V and 4 bases from J, with 19 bases in between. For the CDR3, the DNA is TGTGCCAGCAGTGCGCGTCGGAGGGGGCGTTCAGAGACCCAGTACTTC. This gives the protein CASSARRRGRSETQYF.

CDR3 loop: CASSPYQNNYGYTF. The CDR3 nucleotides are TGTGCCAGCAGCCCCTACCAAAACAACTATGGCTACACCTTC. This chain connects TRBV27 to TRBJ1-2; D uncertain. V lost 6 bases, J lost 2 bases, and 13 bases lay in between. The germline CDR1 and CDR2 sequences are MNHEY and SMNVEV (reference sequence). The CDR3 has 14 amino acids.

V is TRBV10-3 and J is TRBJ1-4, with 9 bases aligning to TRBD1. Germline V gene lookup returns CDR1 ENHRY and CDR2 SYGVKD. The V gene end was trimmed by 4 bases and the J gene end by 12 bases; junction bases not matched to a gene: 0. The CDR3 covers 11 residues. The CDR3 is CAISGDRELFF. The CDR3 nucleotides are TGTGCCATCAGTGGGGACAGGGAACTGTTTTTT.

The genes are TRBV7-9 and TRBJ2-1; 12 nucleotides match TRBD2. Germline CDR1 SEHNR, CDR2 FQNEAQ (reference sequence). This CDR3 has 15 residues. Trimming took 2 bases from V and 7 from J; bases not matched to a gene: 3. The CDR3 region is CASSLLAGGGNEQFF. CDR3 DNA: TGTGCCAGCAGCTTACTAGCGGGAGGGGGTAATGAGCAGTTCTTC.

This sequence joins TRBV19 and TRBJ2-5; a weak D match, TRBD1 (5 bases). Germline V lookup: CDR1 LNHDA, CDR2 SQIVND (reference sequence). This CDR3 has 13 amino acids. V was pared by 4 bases and J by 5 bases, with 11 bases between. The CDR3, as DNA: TGTGCCAGTAGTACAGGGCATTTGGAGACCCAGTACTTC. The encoded protein is CASSTGHLETQYF.

The chain uses TRBV4-1 and TRBJ2-3, with 15 positions matching TRBD2. Looked up from germline, CDR1 is MGHRA and CDR2 is YSYEKL. The CDR3 extends over 17 amino acids. Trimming cost V 0 bases and J 3 bases; bases outside gene matches: 1. The CDR3 DNA is TGCGCCAGCAGCCAAGAGGGGACTAGCGGGAGGACAGATACGCAGTATTTT. Encoded protein: CASSQEGTSGRTDTQYF.

The rearrangement joins TRBV6-5 to TRBJ2-7; 13 bases are a match to TRBD2. The CDR3 covers 14 residues. The trim removed 10 bases at V and 9 bases at J, leaving 12 bases unmatched. CDR1 MNHEY and CDR2 SVGAGI come from the germline V gene. The CDR3 loop is CATAGGLAGPAQYF. The CDR3 nucleotides are TGTGCCACTGCAGGGGGACTAGCGGGGCCTGCGCAGTACTTC.

This CDR3 is CASSFQSTYGYTF. In nucleotides, the CDR3 is TGTGCCAGCAGCTTCCAGTCCACCTATGGCTACACCTTC. The chain has TRBV7-9 and TRBJ1-2; no definite D call. Trimming removed 3 bases at V and 4 bases at J, with 9 bases between. Germline loops: CDR1 SEHNR, CDR2 FQNEAQ (reference sequence). This CDR3 has 13 amino acids.

The chain uses TRBV4-1 and TRBJ2-7, with D tentatively TRBD1 (6 bases). The CDR3 has 14 residues. Germline V lookup: CDR1 MGHRA, CDR2 YSYEKL. The V gene lost 0 bases and the J gene lost 6 bases, with 12 bases spanning the gap. The CDR3 loop is CASSQEGGAVEQYF. The DNA of the CDR3 is TGCGCCAGCAGCCAAGAAGGGGGAGCGGTCGAGCAGTACTTC.

V gene TRBV7-9 combines with J gene TRBJ1-2, with TRBD1 as a possible D gene (5 bases). This CDR3 contains 16 residues. CDR1 and CDR2 from the germline V gene are SEHNR and FQNEAQ (reference sequence). V shed 4 bases and J shed 4 bases, with 19 bases lying between them. The CDR3 region is CASSSFARGTGYGYTF. As DNA, the CDR3 is TGTGCCAGCAGCTCCTTCGCGCGGGGGACTGGCTATGGCTACACCTTC.

This clone was counted once. The chain joins TRBV10-1 to TRBJ2-1, with TRBD2 identical over 10 bases. The J segment lost 6 bases and the V segment lost 5 bases, leaving 10 bases of the junction unmatched. The CDR3 spans 16 residues. The V gene's germline CDR1 is WNHNN and CDR2 SYGVQD (reference sequence). The CDR3 DNA reads TGCGCCAGCAGTTCTCTAGCGGGAGAGTCCGGCAATGAGCAGTTCTTC. Its translation: CASSSLAGESGNEQFF.

This chain joins TRBV4-1 and TRBJ1-2; 7 nucleotides match TRBD1. CDR3 length equals 14 residues. CDR1 and CDR2 (germline): MGHRA, YSYEKL. V gave up 5 bases and J gave up 5 bases; unmatched junction bases: 8. CDR3 loop: CASSFTTGWYGYTF. In DNA form, the CDR3 reads TGCGCCAGCAGCTTCACGACAGGGTGGTATGGCTACACCTTC.

This clone has only one observation. The chain joins TRBV7-6 to TRBJ1-5, with a tentative D call TRBD1 (5 bases). Germline CDR1 and CDR2: SGHVS and FNYEAQ. V shed 0 bases and J shed 8 bases, with 11 bases lying between them. The CDR3 spans 14 residues. CDR3 sequence: CASSLAGGFEPQHF. Here the CDR3 DNA reads TGTGCCAGCAGCTTAGCGGGGGGGTTCGAGCCCCAGCATTTT.

The chain combines TRBV30 with TRBJ2-2; 7 bases agree with TRBD1. This CDR3 spans 19 amino acids. Trimming took 1 base from V and 0 from J; bases not matched to a gene: 14. Germline V gene data show CDR1 as GTSNPN and CDR2 as SVGIG (reference sequence). This CDR3 reads CAWSGGTAGHTANTGELFF. Written as DNA, the CDR3 is TGTGCCTGGAGTGGGGGGACAGCTGGACATACAGCGAACACCGGGGAGCTGTTTTTT.

The J gene is TRBJ2-7, the V gene TRBV2; 9 bases are shared with TRBD1. The CDR3 is 15 amino acids. The junction had 7 bases not matched to a gene; V was cut back by 5 bases and J by 2 bases. CDR1 SNHLY and CDR2 FYNNEI come from the germline V gene. CDR3 DNA: TGTGCCAGCAGTAACAGGGGGCGCATCACCTACGAGCAGTACTTC. Residues: CASSNRGRITYEQYF.

V is TRBV6-1 and J is TRBJ1-1; a weak D match, TRBD1 (5 bases). Trimming left V 11 bases short and J 4 bases short, with 11 bases between. Germline V gives CDR1 MNHNS, CDR2 SASEGT. CDR3 size: 11 residues. In DNA, the CDR3 is TGTGCCGAGCGGGGCCCCACTGAAGCTTTCTTT. The encoded protein is CAERGPTEAFF.

The chain links TRBV6-5 to TRBJ1-1, with 7 bases aligning to TRBD1. J was trimmed by 11 bases and V by 0 bases; bases with no gene match: 6. The CDR3 has 13 residues. Germline assignment: CDR1 MNHEY and CDR2 SVGAGI. The CDR3 DNA reads as TGTGCCAGCAGTTACTCGACCAAACAGGGGGCTTTCTTT. Residues: CASSYSTKQGAFF.

The chain has TRBV18 and TRBJ2-7; weak D call: TRBD1 (5 bases). V was clipped by 0 bases and J by 0 bases, with 9 bases between them. Germline V gene data show CDR1 as KGHSH and CDR2 as LQKENI. This CDR3 comprises 15 residues. CDR3 region: CASSPPQGSSYEQYF. CDR3 DNA sequence: TGTGCCAGCTCACCACCCCAGGGAAGCTCCTACGAGCAGTACTTC. The entire variable domain, with the rest obtained from reference TRBV18 and TRBJ2-7, is as follows: NAGVMQNPRHLVRRRGQEARLRCSPMKGHSHVYWYRQLPEEGLKFMVYLQKENIIDESGMPKERFSAEFPKEGPSILRIQQVVRGDSAAYFCASSPPQGSSYEQYFGPGTRLTVT.

This chain joins TRBV5-1 and TRBJ2-5; TRBD2 might be the D (6 bases). V lost 4 bases to trimming and J lost 4 bases, with 20 bases between them. Germline V CDR1 and CDR2: SGHRS, YFSETQ. The CDR3 totals 16 residues. The CDR3 sequence is CASSPLIDGGRETQYF. The CDR3 region has the DNA TGCGCCAGCAGCCCTCTGATTGACGGGGGTCGAGAGACCCAGTACTTC.

Concerning this clone itself: Sequence at one end of the junction differs from germline and may be a read error. This sequence joins TRBV11-2 and TRBJ2-5; the match to TRBD1 covers 12 bases. This CDR3 region has 19 residues. Germline V gene data show CDR1 as SGHAT and CDR2 as FQNNGV. The DNA for the CDR3 is TGTGCCAGCAGCCTAGAGGCCCCCGGGACAGGGGGCCGACAAGAGACCCAGTACTTC. Translated, it gives CASSLEAPGTGGRQETQYF. Filled out from reference TRBV11-2 and TRBJ2-5, the complete variable domain reads EAGVAQSPRYKIIEKRQSVAFWCNPISGHATLYWYQQILGQGPKLLIQFQNNGVVDDSQLPKDRFSAERLKGVDSTLKIQPAKLEDSAVYLCASSLEAPGTGGRQETQYFGPGTRLLVL.

This clone came up once. This chain links TRBV9 with TRBJ2-1; 11 nucleotides align to TRBD2. V was pared by 0 bases and J by 4 bases, with 9 bases of the junction left unmatched. The germline V gene encodes CDR1 SGDLS and CDR2 YYNGEE. The CDR3 is 18 residues long. This chain's CDR3 is CASSVERLAGLGYNEQFF. CDR3 nucleotide sequence: TGTGCCAGCAGCGTAGAAAGACTAGCGGGGTTAGGATACAATGAGCAGTTCTTC.

The chain employs TRBV28 and TRBJ2-1; D perhaps matches TRBD2 (6 bases). Looked up from germline, CDR1 is MDHEN and CDR2 is SYDVKM. The CDR3 runs to 15 residues. Trimming pared 6 bases from V and 2 bases from J, leaving 14 bases between. The CDR3 nucleotides are TGTGCCAGCAGGGTCCGGGACTTAGCCTACAATGAGCAGTTCTTC. Encoded protein: CASRVRDLAYNEQFF.

This clone was recorded a few times. The CDR3 nucleotides are TGTGCCAGTAGTTTAGGCGGCAATGAGCAGTTCTTC. Encoded protein: CASSLGGNEQFF. The chain has TRBV19 and TRBJ2-1; D is uncertain. Germline V CDR1 and CDR2: LNHDA, SQIVND (reference sequence). The CDR3 runs 12 residues. V dropped 5 bases and J dropped 6 bases, with 8 bases sitting between them.

The chain recombines TRBV19 with TRBJ1-1; TRBD1 might be the D (6 bases). The CDR3 extends over 16 amino acids. V was trimmed by 7 bases and J by 0 bases, leaving 18 bases between them. Germline CDR1 and CDR2: LNHDA and SQIVND (reference sequence). The CDR3 here is CASTIRPGQMNTEAFF. The DNA of the CDR3 is TGTGCCAGTACTATCAGACCTGGACAGATGAACACTGAAGCTTTCTTT.

Of note for this clone: This sample includes further DNA sequences coding for the same CDR3. This rearrangement joins TRBV5-1 to TRBJ2-7, with 10 bases fitting TRBD1. The CDR3 covers 14 residues. In germline, CDR1 is SGHRS, CDR2 YFSETQ. V dropped 0 bases and J dropped 5; count of bases not matched to a gene: 2. CDR3 coding DNA: TGCGCCAGCAGCTTGGGACAGGGGGCGGACGAGCAGTACTTC. The encoded protein is CASSLGQGADEQYF.

This clone appeared a few times. The V gene is TRBV4-1, the J gene TRBJ2-2, with 8 bases that match TRBD2. CDR1 is MGHRA and CDR2 is YSYEKL in the germline V gene. CDR3 length: 15 residues. Trimming cost V 5 bases and J 5 bases; bases outside gene matches: 7. The CDR3 sequence: CASSTGGDLTGELFF. CDR3 in DNA: TGCGCCAGCAGCACGGGGGGGGATCTAACCGGGGAGCTGTTTTTT.